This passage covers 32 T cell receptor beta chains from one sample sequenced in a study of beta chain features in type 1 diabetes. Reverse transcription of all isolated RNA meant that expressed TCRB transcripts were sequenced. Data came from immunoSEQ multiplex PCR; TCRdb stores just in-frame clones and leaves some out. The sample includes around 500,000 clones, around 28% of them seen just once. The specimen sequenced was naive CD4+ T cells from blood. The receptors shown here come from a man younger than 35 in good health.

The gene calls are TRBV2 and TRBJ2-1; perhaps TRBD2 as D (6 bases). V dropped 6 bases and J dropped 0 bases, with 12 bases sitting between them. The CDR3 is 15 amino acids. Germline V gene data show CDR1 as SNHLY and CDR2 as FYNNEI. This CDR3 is CASSWDLVSYNEQFF. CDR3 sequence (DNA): TGTGCCAGCAGCTGGGACTTAGTCTCCTACAATGAGCAGTTCTTC.

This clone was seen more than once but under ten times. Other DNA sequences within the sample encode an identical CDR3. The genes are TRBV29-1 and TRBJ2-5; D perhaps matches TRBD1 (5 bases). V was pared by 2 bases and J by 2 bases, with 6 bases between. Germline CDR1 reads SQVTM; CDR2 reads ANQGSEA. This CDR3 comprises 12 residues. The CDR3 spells CSVEQGQETQYF. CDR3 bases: TGCAGCGTTGAACAGGGACAAGAGACCCAGTACTTC.

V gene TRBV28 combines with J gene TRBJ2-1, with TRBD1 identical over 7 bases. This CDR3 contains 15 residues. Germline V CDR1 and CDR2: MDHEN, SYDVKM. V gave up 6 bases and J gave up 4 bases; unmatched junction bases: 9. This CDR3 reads CASSLDRLGYNEQFF. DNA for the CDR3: TGTGCCAGCAGCTTGGACAGGCTGGGATACAATGAGCAGTTCTTC.

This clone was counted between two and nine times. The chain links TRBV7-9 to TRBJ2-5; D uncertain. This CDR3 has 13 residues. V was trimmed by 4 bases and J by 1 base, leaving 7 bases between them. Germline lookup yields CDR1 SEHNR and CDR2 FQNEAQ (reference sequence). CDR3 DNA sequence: TGTGCCAGCAGCTCAATCGCCCAAGAGACCCAGTACTTC. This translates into CASSSIAQETQYF. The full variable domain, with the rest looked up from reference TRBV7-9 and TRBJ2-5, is DTGVSQNPRHKITKRGQNVTFRCDPISEHNRLYWYRQTLGQGPEFLTYFQNEAQLEKSRLLSDRFSAERPKGSFSTLEIQRTEQGDSAMYLCASSSIAQETQYFGPGTRLLVL.

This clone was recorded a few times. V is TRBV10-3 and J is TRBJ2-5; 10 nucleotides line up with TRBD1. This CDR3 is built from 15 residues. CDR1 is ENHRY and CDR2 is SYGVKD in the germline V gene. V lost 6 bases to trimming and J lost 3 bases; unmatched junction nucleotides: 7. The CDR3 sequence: CAISGTGDVEETQYF. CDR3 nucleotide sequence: TGTGCCATCAGCGGGACAGGGGATGTGGAAGAGACCCAGTACTTC.

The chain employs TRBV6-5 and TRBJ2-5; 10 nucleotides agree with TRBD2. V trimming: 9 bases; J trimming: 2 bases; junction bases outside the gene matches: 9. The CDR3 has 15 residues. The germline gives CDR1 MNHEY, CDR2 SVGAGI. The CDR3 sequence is CASALAGNVQETQYF. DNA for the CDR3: TGTGCCAGTGCACTAGCGGGGAACGTTCAAGAGACCCAGTACTTC.

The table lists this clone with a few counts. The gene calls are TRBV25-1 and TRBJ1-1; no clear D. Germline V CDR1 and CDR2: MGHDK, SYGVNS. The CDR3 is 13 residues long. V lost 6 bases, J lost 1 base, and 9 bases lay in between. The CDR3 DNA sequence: TGTGCCAGCAGCTGGCAGTCGAACACTGAAGCTTTCTTT. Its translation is CASSWQSNTEAFF.

The CDR3 loop is CAWGQGYEKLFF. The CDR3 DNA sequence: TGTGCCTGGGGACAGGGGTATGAAAAACTGTTTTTT. The rearrangement uses TRBV30 and TRBJ1-4; the match to TRBD1 covers 9 bases. V was pared by 5 bases and J by 6 bases, with 1 base of the junction left unmatched. The germline V gene has CDR1 GTSNPN and CDR2 SVGIG (reference sequence). CDR3 size: 12 residues.

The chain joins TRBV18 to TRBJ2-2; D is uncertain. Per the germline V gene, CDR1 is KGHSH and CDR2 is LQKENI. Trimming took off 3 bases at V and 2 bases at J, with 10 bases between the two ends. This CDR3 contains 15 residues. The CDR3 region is CASSPGSVNTGELFF. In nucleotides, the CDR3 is TGTGCCAGCTCACCGGGATCCGTCAACACCGGGGAGCTGTTTTTT. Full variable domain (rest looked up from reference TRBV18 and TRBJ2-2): NAGVMQNPRHLVRRRGQEARLRCSPMKGHSHVYWYRQLPEEGLKFMVYLQKENIIDESGMPKERFSAEFPKEGPSILRIQQVVRGDSAAYFCASSPGSVNTGELFFGEGSRLTVL.

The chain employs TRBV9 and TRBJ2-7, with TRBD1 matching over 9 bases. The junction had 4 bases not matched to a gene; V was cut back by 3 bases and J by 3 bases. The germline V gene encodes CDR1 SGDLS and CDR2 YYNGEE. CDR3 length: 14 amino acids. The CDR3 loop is CASSEGQGIYEQYF. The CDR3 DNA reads TGTGCCAGCAGCGAGGGACAGGGAATCTACGAGCAGTACTTC.

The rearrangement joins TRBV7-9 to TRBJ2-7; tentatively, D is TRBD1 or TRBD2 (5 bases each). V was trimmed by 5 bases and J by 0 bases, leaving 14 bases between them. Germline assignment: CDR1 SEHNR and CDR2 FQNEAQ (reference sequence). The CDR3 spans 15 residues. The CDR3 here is CASSPNGASSYEQYF. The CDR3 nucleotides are TGTGCCAGCAGCCCGAACGGGGCTAGCTCCTACGAGCAGTACTTC.

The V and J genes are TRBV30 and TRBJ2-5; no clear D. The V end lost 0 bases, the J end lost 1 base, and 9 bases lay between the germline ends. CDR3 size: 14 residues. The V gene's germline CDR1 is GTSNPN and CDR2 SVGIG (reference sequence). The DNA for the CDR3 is TGTGCCTGGAGTGTACTCGGATTCCAAGAGACCCAGTACTTC. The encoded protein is CAWSVLGFQETQYF.

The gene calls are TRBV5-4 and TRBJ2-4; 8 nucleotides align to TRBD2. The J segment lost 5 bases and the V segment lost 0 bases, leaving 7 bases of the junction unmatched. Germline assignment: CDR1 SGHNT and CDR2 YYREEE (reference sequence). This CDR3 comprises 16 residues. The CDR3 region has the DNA TGTGCCAGCAGCTTGGGACCAGCGGGAGTGGAAAACATTCAGTACTTC. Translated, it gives CASSLGPAGVENIQYF.

The CDR3 coding sequence is TGTGCCAGCTTAGCCGCGTGGGAAGAGACCCAGTACTTC. It translates to CASLAAWEETQYF. The V and J genes are TRBV10-3 and TRBJ2-5; D remains ambiguous. The CDR3 contains 13 residues. From germline, CDR1 is ENHRY and CDR2 SYGVKD. V lost 10 bases and J 3 bases, leaving 15 bases between the germline ends.

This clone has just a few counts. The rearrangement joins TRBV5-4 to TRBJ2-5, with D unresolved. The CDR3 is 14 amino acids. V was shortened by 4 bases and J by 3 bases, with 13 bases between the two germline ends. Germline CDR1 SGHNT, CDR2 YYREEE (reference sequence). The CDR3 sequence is CASSLTRTEETQYF. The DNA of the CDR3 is TGTGCCAGCAGCCTGACCCGGACGGAAGAGACCCAGTACTTC.

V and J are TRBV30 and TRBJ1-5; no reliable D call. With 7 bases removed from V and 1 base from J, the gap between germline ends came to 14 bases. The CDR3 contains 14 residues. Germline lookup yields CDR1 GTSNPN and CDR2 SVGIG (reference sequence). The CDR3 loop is CASSREGSNQPQHF. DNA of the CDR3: TGTGCCTCCTCGAGGGAGGGCAGCAATCAGCCCCAGCATTTT.

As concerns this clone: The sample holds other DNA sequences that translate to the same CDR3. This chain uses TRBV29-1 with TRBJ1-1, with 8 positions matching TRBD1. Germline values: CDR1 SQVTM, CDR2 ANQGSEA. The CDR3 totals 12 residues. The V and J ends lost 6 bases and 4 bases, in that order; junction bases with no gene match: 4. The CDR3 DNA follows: TGCAGCGTCGGACAGGGCGGCACTGAAGCTTTCTTT. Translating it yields CSVGQGGTEAFF.

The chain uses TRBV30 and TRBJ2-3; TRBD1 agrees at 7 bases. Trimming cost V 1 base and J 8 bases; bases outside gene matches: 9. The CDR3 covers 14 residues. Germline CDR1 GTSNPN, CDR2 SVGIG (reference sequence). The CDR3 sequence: CAWSEGDRWFTQYF. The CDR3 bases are TGTGCCTGGAGTGAGGGGGACAGATGGTTTACGCAGTATTTT. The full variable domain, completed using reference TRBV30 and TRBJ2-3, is SQTIHQWPATLVQPVGSPLSLECTVEGTSNPNLYWYRQAAGRGLQLLFYSVGIGQISSEVPQNLSASRPQDRQFILSSKKLLLSDSGFYLCAWSEGDRWFTQYFGPGTRLTVL.

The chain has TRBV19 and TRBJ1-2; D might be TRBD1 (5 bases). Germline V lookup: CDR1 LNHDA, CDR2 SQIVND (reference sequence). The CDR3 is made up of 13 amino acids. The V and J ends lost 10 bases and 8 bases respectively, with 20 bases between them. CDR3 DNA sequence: TGTGCCACTTCAGCCAGGGACCGCCGAGGCTACACCTTC. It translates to CATSARDRRGYTF.

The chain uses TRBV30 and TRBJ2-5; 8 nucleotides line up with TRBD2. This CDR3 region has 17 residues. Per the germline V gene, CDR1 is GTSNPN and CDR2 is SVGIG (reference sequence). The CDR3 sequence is CGGTKGVLAGGPQTQYF. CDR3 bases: TGTGGGGGCACCAAGGGAGTACTCGCGGGAGGCCCCCAGACCCAGTACTTC.

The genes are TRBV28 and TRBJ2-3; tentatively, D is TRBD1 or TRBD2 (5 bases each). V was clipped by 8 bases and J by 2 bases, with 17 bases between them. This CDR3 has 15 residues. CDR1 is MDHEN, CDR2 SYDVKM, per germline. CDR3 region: CASALPGQVTDTQYF. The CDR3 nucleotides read TGTGCCAGCGCCTTGCCGGGGCAGGTCACAGATACGCAGTATTTT. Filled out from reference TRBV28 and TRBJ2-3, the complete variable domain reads DVKVTQSSRYLVKRTGEKVFLECVQDMDHENMFWYRQDPGLGLRLIYFSYDVKMKEKGDIPEGYSVSREKKERFSLILESASTNQTSMYLCASALPGQVTDTQYFGPGTRLTVL.

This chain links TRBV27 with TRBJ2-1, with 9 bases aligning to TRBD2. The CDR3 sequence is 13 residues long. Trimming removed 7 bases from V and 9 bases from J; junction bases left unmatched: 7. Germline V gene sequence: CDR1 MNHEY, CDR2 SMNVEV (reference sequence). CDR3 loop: CASTDSGRGEQFF. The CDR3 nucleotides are TGTGCCAGCACTGATAGCGGGAGAGGTGAGCAGTTCTTC.

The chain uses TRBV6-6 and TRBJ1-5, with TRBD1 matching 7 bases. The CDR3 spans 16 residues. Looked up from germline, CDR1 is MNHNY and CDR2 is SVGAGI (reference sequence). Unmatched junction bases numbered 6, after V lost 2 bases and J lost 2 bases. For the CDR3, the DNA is TGTGCCAGCAGTTACCTCTCCGGGACAGGCAATCAGCCCCAGCATTTT. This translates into CASSYLSGTGNQPQHF.

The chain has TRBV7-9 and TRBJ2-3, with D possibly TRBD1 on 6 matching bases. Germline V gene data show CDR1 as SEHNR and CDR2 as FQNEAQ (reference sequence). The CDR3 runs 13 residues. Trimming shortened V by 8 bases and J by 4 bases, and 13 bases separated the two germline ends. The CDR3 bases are TGTGCCAGCCGGAGCCCAGGGGCAGATACGCAGTATTTT. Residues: CASRSPGADTQYF.

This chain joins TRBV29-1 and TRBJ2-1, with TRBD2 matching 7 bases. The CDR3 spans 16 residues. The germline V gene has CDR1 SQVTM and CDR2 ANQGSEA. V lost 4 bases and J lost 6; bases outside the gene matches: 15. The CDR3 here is CSVVPLAGVLGNEQFF. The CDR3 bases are TGCAGCGTTGTCCCCCTCGCGGGAGTTTTGGGCAATGAGCAGTTCTTC.

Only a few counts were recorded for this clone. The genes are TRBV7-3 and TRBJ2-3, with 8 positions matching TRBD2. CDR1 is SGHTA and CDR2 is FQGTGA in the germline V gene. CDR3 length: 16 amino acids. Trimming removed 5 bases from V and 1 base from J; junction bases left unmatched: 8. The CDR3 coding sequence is TGTGCCAGCAGCACCGGAGCGGGAGCGGGCACAGATACGCAGTATTTT. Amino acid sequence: CASSTGAGAGTDTQYF. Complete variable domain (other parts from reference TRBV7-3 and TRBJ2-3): GAGVSQTPSNKVTEKGKYVELRCDPISGHTALYWYRQSLGQGPEFLIYFQGTGAADDSGLPNDRFFAVRPEGSVSTLKIQRTERGDSAVYLCASSTGAGAGTDTQYFGPGTRLTVL.

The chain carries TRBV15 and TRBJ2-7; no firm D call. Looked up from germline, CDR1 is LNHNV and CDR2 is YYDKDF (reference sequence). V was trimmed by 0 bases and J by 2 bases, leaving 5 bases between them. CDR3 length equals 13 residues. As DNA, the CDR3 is TGTGCCACCAGCAGAGAGCCCCCCTACGAGCAGTACTTC. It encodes CATSREPPYEQYF.

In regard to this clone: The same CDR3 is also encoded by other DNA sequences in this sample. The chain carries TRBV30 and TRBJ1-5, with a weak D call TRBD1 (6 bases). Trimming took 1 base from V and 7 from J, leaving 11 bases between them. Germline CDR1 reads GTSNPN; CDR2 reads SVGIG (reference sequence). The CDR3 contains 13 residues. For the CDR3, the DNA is TGTGCCTGGAGTGACAGGGCGCGCCAGCCCCAGCATTTT. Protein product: CAWSDRARQPQHF.

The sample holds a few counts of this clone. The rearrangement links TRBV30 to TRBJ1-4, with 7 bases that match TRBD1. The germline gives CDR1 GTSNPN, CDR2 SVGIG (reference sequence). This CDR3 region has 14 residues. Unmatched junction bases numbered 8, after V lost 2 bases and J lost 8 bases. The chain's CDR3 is CAWSPDRVGEKLFF. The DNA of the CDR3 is TGTGCCTGGAGTCCCGACAGGGTCGGGGAAAAACTGTTTTTT.

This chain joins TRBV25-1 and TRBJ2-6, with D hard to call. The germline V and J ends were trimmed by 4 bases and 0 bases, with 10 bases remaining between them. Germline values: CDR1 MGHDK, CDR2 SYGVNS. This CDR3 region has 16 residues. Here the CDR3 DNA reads TGTGCCAGCAGTGTCCCTAGTAGCTCTGGGGCCAACGTCCTGACTTTC. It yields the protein CASSVPSSSGANVLTF.

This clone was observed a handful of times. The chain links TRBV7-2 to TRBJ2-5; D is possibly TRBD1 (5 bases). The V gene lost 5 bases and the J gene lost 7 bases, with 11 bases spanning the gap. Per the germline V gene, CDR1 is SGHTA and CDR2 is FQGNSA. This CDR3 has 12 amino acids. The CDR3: CASSPGSGTQYF. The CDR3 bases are TGTGCCAGCAGCCCAGGGTCCGGGACCCAGTACTTC.

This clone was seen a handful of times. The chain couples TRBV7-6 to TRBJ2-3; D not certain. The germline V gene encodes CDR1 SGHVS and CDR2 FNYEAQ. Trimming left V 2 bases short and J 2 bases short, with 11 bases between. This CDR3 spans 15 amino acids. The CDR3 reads CASSLWPRPTDTQYF. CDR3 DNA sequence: TGTGCCAGCAGCTTATGGCCCCGCCCCACAGATACGCAGTATTTT.